Below are 2 T cell receptor beta chains sequenced from a single sample in a study of shared clonotypes between healthy human individuals. Assay used: immunoSEQ multiplex PCR; TCRdb lists only in-frame clones, some missing. The repertoire consists of fewer than 400,000 clones, with 74% occurring once and the leading ten covering about a tenth. The specimen was memory CD4+ T cells sorted from blood. Subset here: CD45RA-negative fraction. These TCRs come from a man aged 25 to 40 in good health.

This clone was detected many times. This chain links TRBV29-1 with TRBJ2-1, with TRBD2 identical over 12 bases. Germline values: CDR1 SQVTM, CDR2 ANQGSEA. There are 14 residues in the CDR3. Trimming removed 7 bases from V and 10 bases from J; junction bases left unmatched: 11. Here the CDR3 DNA reads TGCAGCGGCGGGACTAGCGGGTTCCTAGGCGAGCAGTTCTTC. It encodes CSGGTSGFLGEQFF.

This clone was seen more than once but under ten times. The chain has TRBV5-1 and TRBJ2-3; no clear D gene. The V and J ends lost 0 bases and 4 bases respectively, with 6 bases between them. Germline V gene lookup returns CDR1 SGHRS and CDR2 YFSETQ. This CDR3 is built from 13 residues. The chain's CDR3 is CASSLDLPDTQYF. In DNA, the CDR3 is TGCGCCAGCAGCTTGGACCTGCCAGATACGCAGTATTTT. The complete variable domain, with remaining parts taken from reference TRBV5-1 and TRBJ2-3, reads KAGVTQTPRYLIKTRGQQVTLSCSPISGHRSVSWYQQTPGQGLQFLFEYFSETQRNKGNFPGRFSGRQFSNSRSEMNVSTLELGDSALYLCASSLDLPDTQYFGPGTRLTVL.